This TCR beta chain came from a study of monozygotic twins with inflammatory bowel disease. Germline V lookup: CDR1 SQVTM, CDR2 ANQGSEA. The CDR3 contains 18 residues. Comment on this clonotype: Its antigen is not identified.

For every donor, one blood sample of over 2 ml was drawn. Amplification of TCRalpha and TCRbeta cDNA involved two nested PCRs that ran for about 16 and 10 cycles. TCRdb reprocessed the 5' RACE reads and reports one entry per CDR3 protein, with no DNA. This sample contains 150,000 to 200,000 distinct CDR3 sequences. Overall study findings and caveats: Possibly because of limited power, concordant and discordant twins showed no difference in repertoire similarity.

The chain uses TRBV29-1 and TRBJ2-5; TCRdb outputs TRBD1, but without DNA this stays unchecked. The clonotype comes from a human donor with ulcerative colitis or Crohn's disease, or a healthy co-twin of an affected twin (not recorded which). Sequencing was performed on blood. The CDR3 loop reads CSVEGWTDQTTPQETQYF.